This T cell receptor (beta chain) is drawn from a study of shared clonotypes between healthy human individuals. The wider study: The study used three CD4 naive, three CD4 memory, two CD8 naive and one CD8 memory plate per donor. Overall study results and limits: Clonotype sharing among donors was thought likely to change with sequencing depth.

Points on this clone: Its specificity is not known.

V lost 0 bases and J lost 5, with 10 bases in between. CDR3 size: 15 residues. CDR1 and CDR2 from the germline V gene are MNHEY and SVGAGI. Method: immunoSEQ multiplex PCR; TCRdb's copy keeps in-frame clones and lacks some. The top ten clones hold 0.3% of a sample with hundreds of thousands of clones, 98% of them seen once. CD8 cells regarded as naive lacked CD45RO, were positively chosen for CCR7, and omitted terminally differentiated effector memory CD45RA+ cells. This TCR came from a man younger than 40 in good health. This chain joins TRBV6-5 and TRBJ1-4; possibly TRBD1 for D (5 bases). The sample was naive CD8+ T cells sorted from blood. The CDR3 DNA follows: TGTGCCAGCAGTTACTCGACCACAGGAAATGAAAAACTGTTTTTT. It yields the protein CASSYSTTGNEKLFF.